These T cell receptor beta chains were read from a single sample in a study of shared clonotypes between healthy human individuals. Sequencing used immunoSEQ multiplex PCR; TCRdb keeps in-frame clones, though not all of them. The sample lists approximately 2.5 million clones; 93% were seen once. The sample comprised naive CD4+ T cells from PBMCs. Every receptor here comes from a man between 18 and 35 years old in good health. Some clones in this sample may be carry-over from other donors' samples. The CDR3 runs from the conserved cysteine through the conserved F or W. A D gene is named only where the DNA matches it firmly. Expanded clones get a size class; other rows say once, few or many, or leave the size out.

V	size	D	length	J	CDR3	DNA
TRBV11-2	once	.	14	TRBJ1-2	CASSLNPENYGYTF	TGTGCCAGCAGCTTAAATCCCGAGAACTATGGCTACACCTTC
TRBV4-2	.	TRBD2	18	TRBJ2-3	CASSPSYSSGGRTDTQYF	TGTGCCAGCAGCCCCTCCTATTCCAGCGGGGGGCGCACAGATACGCAGTATTTT
TRBV11-2	.	.	14	TRBJ2-7	CASSLRDSSYEQYF	TGTGCCAGCAGCTTGAGGGACTCCTCCTACGAGCAGTACTTC
TRBV5-1	.	.	18	TRBJ2-3	CASSFIGVRASDTDTQYF	TGCGCCAGCAGCTTTATCGGGGTGCGGGCTAGCGATACAGATACGCAGTATTTT
TRBV5-1	.	.	13	TRBJ2-3	CASRWRTTDTQYF	TGCGCCAGCAGGTGGAGAACCACAGATACGCAGTATTTT
TRBV7-8	.	.	17	TRBJ2-2	CASSSQGLMGNTGELFF	TGTGCCAGCAGCTCCCAGGGGCTTATGGGGAACACCGGGGAGCTGTTTTTT
TRBV4-2	.	.	14	TRBJ1-2	CASSQDSGRDGYTF	TGTGCCAGCAGCCAAGATTCGGGAAGAGATGGCTACACCTTC
TRBV9	.	.	15	TRBJ1-1	CASSVAVSGDTEAFF	TGTGCCAGCAGCGTAGCCGTGTCCGGGGACACTGAAGCTTTCTTT
TRBV7-2	.	TRBD1	13	TRBJ2-7	CASSLGTGFEQYF	TGTGCCAGCAGCCTCGGGACAGGGTTCGAGCAGTACTTC
TRBV11-2	.	TRBD2	17	TRBJ2-1	CASIPIATSGRYNEQFF	TGTGCCAGCATCCCAATAGCGACTAGCGGAAGATACAATGAGCAGTTCTTC
TRBV4-1	.	TRBD2	17	TRBJ2-3	CASSQDGAGRASDTQYF	TGCGCCAGCAGCCAAGATGGGGCCGGGAGGGCTTCAGATACGCAGTATTTT
TRBV5-1	few	.	14	TRBJ1-1	CASSTDRRVTEAFF	TGCGCCAGCAGCACCGACAGGCGGGTCACTGAAGCTTTCTTT
TRBV20-1	few	TRBD1	11	TRBJ1-1	CSAPGTVEAFF	TGCAGTGCTCCAGGGACAGTTGAAGCTTTCTTT
TRBV11-3	.	TRBD1	14	TRBJ2-1	CASSPGTEYNEQFF	TGTGCCAGCAGCCCAGGGACAGAGTACAATGAGCAGTTCTTC
TRBV11-2	.	TRBD1	16	TRBJ2-3	CASSQTGVPPADTQYF	TGTGCCAGCAGTCAGACAGGGGTCCCCCCGGCAGATACGCAGTATTTT
TRBV11-2	.	.	14	TRBJ2-7	CASSLTRVGYEQYF	TGTGCCAGCAGCTTAACCAGGGTAGGATACGAGCAGTACTTC
TRBV4-1	.	TRBD1	15	TRBJ2-3	CASSRDRGFTDTQYF	TGCGCCAGCAGCCGGGACAGGGGGTTCACAGATACGCAGTATTTT
TRBV28	.	.	13	TRBJ2-3	CASSSTGNSAQYF	TGTGCCAGCAGTTCTACGGGCAACTCTGCGCAGTATTTT
TRBV5-8	.	.	14	TRBJ2-7	CASSKGLETYEQYF	TGTGCCAGCAGCAAGGGACTGGAGACCTACGAGCAGTACTTC
TRBV30	.	.	13	TRBJ1-3	CAWSTGNGNTIYF	TGTGCCTGGAGCACAGGGAATGGAAACACCATATATTTT
TRBV29-1	.	.	10	TRBJ2-1	CSVEGRSKFF	TGCAGCGTTGAAGGCAGGAGTAAGTTCTTC
TRBV7-7	.	TRBD2	15	TRBJ2-1	CASSLGLAGGNEQFF	TGTGCCAGCAGCTTAGGGCTAGCGGGAGGGAATGAGCAGTTCTTC
TRBV19	.	.	16	TRBJ1-5	CASSTRGGDPPQPQHF	TGTGCCAGTAGTACGAGGGGGGGGGATCCGCCTCAGCCCCAGCATTTT
TRBV30	few	.	11	TRBJ2-7	CAWSGFYEQYF	TGTGCCTGGAGTGGGTTCTACGAGCAGTACTTC
TRBV7-2	.	.	17	TRBJ2-5	CASSLRALSTNQETQYF	TGTGCCAGCAGCTTAAGGGCACTCTCCACTAACCAAGAGACCCAGTACTTC
TRBV15	once	.	14	TRBJ2-1	CATSLWERFYEQFF	TGTGCCACCAGTTTGTGGGAGAGATTTTATGAGCAGTTCTTC
TRBV30	once	.	15	TRBJ1-6	CAWSDNGRRNSPLHF	TGTGCCTGGAGTGATAACGGGAGGAGGAATTCACCCCTCCACTTT
TRBV6-5	.	.	13	TRBJ1-3	CASSQGSGNTIYF	TGTGCCAGCAGCCAGGGGTCTGGAAACACCATATATTTT
TRBV15	.	.	16	TRBJ2-5	CATSRAAGVGSGTQYF	TGTGCCACCAGCAGAGCGGCAGGGGTCGGCAGTGGAACCCAGTACTTC
TRBV7-9	once	.	14	TRBJ2-1	CASSLGLAPNEQFF	TGTGCCAGCAGCTTAGGGTTAGCCCCCAATGAGCAGTTCTTC
TRBV28	.	.	12	TRBJ2-5	CASSLIQETQYF	TGTGCCAGCAGCCTCATCCAAGAGACCCAGTACTTC
TRBV15	.	TRBD1	19	TRBJ1-5	CATSRHWGQGANSNQPQHF	TGTGCCACCAGCAGACACTGGGGACAGGGTGCAAATAGCAATCAGCCCCAGCATTTT
TRBV7-2	.	.	15	TRBJ1-2	CASSLLAGGSYGYTF	TGTGCCAGCAGCTTACTAGCGGGGGGTTCCTATGGCTACACCTTC